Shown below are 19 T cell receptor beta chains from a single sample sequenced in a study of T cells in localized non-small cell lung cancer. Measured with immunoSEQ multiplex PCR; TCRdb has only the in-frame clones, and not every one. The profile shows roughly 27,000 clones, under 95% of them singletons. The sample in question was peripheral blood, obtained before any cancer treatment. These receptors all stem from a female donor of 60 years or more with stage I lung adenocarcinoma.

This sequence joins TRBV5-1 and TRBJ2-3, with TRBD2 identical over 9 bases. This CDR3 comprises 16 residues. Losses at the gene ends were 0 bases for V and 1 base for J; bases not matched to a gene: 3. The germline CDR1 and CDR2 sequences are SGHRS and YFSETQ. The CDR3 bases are TGCGCCAGCAGCTTGGAGGTAGCGGGGGGCACAGATACGCAGTATTTT. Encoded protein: CASSLEVAGGTDTQYF.

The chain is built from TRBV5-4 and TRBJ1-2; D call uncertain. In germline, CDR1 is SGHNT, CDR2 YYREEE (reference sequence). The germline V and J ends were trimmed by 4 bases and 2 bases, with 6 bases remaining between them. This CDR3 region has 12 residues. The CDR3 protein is CASSPSNYGYTF. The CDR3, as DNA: TGTGCCAGCAGCCCATCAAACTATGGCTACACCTTC.

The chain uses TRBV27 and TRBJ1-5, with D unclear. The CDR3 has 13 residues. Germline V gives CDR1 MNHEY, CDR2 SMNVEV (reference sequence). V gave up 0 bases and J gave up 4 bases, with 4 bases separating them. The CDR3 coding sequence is TGTGCCAGCAGTTTATCGATAAATCAGCCCCAGCATTTT. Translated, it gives CASSLSINQPQHF.

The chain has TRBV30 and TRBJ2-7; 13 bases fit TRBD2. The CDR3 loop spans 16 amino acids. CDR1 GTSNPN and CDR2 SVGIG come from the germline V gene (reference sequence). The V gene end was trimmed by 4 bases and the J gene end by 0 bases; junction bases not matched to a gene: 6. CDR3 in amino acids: CAWMGTSGMSSYEQYF. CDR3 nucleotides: TGTGCCTGGATGGGGACTAGCGGGATGAGCTCCTACGAGCAGTACTTC.

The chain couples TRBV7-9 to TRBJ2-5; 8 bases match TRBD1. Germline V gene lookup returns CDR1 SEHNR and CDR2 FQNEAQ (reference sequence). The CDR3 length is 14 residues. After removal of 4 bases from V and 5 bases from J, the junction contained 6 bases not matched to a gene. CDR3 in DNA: TGTGCCAGCAGCTCCTACAGGGGGACGGAGACCCAGTACTTC. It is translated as CASSSYRGTETQYF.

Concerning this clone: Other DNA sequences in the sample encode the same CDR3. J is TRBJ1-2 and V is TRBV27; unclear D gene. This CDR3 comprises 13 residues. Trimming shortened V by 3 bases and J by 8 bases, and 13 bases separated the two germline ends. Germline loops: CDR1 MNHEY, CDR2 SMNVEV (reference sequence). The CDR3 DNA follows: TGTGCCAGCAGTTTTTTAGGAGGGTTGGGCTACACCTTC. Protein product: CASSFLGGLGYTF.

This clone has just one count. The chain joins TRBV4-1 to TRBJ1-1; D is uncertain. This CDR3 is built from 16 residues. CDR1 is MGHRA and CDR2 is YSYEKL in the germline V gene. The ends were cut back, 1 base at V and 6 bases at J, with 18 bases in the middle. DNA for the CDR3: TGCGCCAGCAGCCAAGTTCCCTCAGGATGGAATCCTGAAGCTTTCTTT. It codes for CASSQVPSGWNPEAFF.

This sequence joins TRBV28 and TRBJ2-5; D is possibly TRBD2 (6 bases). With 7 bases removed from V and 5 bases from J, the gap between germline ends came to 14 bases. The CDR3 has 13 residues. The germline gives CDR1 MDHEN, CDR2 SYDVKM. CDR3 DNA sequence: TGTGCCAGCAACCTTCGGCTAGCGGAGACCCAGTACTTC. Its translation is CASNLRLAETQYF.

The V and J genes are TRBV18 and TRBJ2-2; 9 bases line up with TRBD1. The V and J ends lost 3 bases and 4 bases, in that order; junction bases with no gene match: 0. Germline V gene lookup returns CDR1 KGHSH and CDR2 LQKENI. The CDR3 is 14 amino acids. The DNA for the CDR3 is TGTGCCAGCTCACCGACAGGGGGCACCGGGGAGCTGTTTTTT. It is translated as CASSPTGGTGELFF. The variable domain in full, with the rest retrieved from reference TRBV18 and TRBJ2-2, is NAGVMQNPRHLVRRRGQEARLRCSPMKGHSHVYWYRQLPEEGLKFMVYLQKENIIDESGMPKERFSAEFPKEGPSILRIQQVVRGDSAAYFCASSPTGGTGELFFGEGSRLTVL.

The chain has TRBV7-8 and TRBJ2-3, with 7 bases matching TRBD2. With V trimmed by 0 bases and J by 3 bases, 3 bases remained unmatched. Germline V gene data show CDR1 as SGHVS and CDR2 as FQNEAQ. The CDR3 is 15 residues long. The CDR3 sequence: CASSLAGGTTDTQYF. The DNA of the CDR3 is TGTGCCAGCAGCTTAGCGGGGGGGACTACAGATACGCAGTATTTT.

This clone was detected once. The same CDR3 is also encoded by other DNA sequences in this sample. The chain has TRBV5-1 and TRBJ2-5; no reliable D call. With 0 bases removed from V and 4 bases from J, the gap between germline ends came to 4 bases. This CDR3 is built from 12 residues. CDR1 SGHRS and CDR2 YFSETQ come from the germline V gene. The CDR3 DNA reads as TGCGCCAGCAGCTTGGACGCAGAGACCCAGTACTTC. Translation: CASSLDAETQYF.

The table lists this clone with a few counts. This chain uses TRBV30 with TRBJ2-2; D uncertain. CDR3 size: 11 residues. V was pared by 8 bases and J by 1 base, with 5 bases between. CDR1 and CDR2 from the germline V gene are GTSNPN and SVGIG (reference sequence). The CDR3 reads CARRNTGELFF. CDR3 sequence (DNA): TGTGCCCGCCGGAACACCGGGGAGCTGTTTTTT.

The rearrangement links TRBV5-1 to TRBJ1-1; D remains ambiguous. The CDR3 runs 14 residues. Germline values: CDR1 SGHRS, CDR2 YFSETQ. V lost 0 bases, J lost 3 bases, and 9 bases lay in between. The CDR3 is CASSLGAAHTEAFF. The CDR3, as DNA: TGCGCCAGCAGCTTGGGGGCGGCTCACACTGAAGCTTTCTTT.

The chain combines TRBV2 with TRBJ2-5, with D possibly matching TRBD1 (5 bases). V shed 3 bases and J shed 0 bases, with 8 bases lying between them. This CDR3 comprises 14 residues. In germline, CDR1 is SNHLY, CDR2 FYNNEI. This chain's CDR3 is CASSEGLNQETQYF. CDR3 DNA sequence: TGTGCCAGCAGTGAGGGGCTGAACCAAGAGACCCAGTACTTC.

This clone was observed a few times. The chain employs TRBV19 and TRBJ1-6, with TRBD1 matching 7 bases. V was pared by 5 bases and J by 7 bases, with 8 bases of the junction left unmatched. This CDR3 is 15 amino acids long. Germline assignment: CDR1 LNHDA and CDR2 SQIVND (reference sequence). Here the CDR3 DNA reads TGTGCCAGTAGTCCGCCGGGACAGCTAAATTCACCCCTCCACTTT. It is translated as CASSPPGQLNSPLHF.

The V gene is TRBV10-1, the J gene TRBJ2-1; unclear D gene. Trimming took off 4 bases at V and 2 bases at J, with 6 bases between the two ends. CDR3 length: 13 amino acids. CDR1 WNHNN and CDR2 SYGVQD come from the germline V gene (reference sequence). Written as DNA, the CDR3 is TGCGCCAGCAGTGTTTTTCCCTACAATGAGCAGTTCTTC. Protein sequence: CASSVFPYNEQFF.

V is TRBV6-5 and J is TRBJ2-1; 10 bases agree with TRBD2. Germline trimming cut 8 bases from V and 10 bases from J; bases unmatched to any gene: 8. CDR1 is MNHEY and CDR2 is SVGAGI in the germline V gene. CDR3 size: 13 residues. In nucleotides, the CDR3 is TGTGCCAGCCGAGCGGGGGGGTTTGGGGAGCAGTTCTTC. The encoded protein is CASRAGGFGEQFF.

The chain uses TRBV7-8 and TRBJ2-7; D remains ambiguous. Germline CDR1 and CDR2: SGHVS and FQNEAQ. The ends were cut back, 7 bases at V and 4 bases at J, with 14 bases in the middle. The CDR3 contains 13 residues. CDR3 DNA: TGTGCCAGCACCTTCCGTACGGGTTACGAGCAGTACTTC. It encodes CASTFRTGYEQYF.

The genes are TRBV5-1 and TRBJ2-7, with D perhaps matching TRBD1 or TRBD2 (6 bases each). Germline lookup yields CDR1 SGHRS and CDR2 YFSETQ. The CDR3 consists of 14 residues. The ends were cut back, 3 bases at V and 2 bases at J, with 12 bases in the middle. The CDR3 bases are TGCGCCAGCAGCTATGAGGGGGGTCCCTACGAGCAGTACTTC. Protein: CASSYEGGPYEQYF.